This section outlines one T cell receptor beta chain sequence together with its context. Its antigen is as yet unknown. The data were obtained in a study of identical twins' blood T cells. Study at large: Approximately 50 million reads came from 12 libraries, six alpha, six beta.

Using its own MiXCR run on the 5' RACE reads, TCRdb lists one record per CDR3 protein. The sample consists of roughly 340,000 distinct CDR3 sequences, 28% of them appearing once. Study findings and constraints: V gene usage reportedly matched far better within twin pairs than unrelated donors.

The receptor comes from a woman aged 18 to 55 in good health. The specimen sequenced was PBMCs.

CDR3 residues: CASRERTSGMIGELFF. The CDR3 DNA sequence: TGTGCCAGCCGAGAACGGACTAGCGGGATGATCGGGGAGCTGTTTTTT. The chain recombines TRBV18 with TRBJ2-2, with TRBD2 matching over 12 bases. The CDR3 contains 16 residues. Trimming at V came to 8 bases and at J to 7 bases, leaving 11 bases not matched to a gene. Germline-derived CDR1 and CDR2 are KGHSH and LQKENI.